This T cell receptor beta chain was obtained from a study of T cell responses to AZD1222 COVID-19 vaccine. Study in general: Second-dose schedules of about 4 or about 12 weeks were combined.

As to this clone: Its antigen is as yet unknown.

The study, taken as a whole, reports: Seropositivity was recorded at baseline in only five to seven AZD1222 recipients. Nearly half of spike-specific TCRs reportedly target variant regions that are unmutated in the B.1.351 and B.1.1.7 variants.

Only in-frame clones appear in the TCRdb table, and some are missing; sequencing was by immunoSEQ multiplex PCR. Among approximately 100,000 clones listed, about 89% were seen once. The receptor was isolated from an adult in good health. The material was peripheral blood, obtained on day 0 of AZD1222 vaccination.

DNA for the CDR3: TGTGCCAGCAGCTTTCGGGAAAAGGACTATGGCTACACCTTC. Encoded protein: CASSFREKDYGYTF. This chain connects TRBV5-5 to TRBJ1-2; D not resolved. Between the trimmed V and J ends, which lost 2 bases and 3 bases, there was a span of 11 bases. Germline CDR1 SGHKS, CDR2 YYEKEE (reference sequence). This CDR3 region has 14 residues.